This T cell receptor (beta chain) was recovered during a study of blood T cells in healthy people across ages. A J-beta primer mix and a sample-barcoded 5' primer were used in a second PCR of roughly 7 to 12 cycles. One entry per CDR3 protein, called by TCRdb with MiXCR from the 5' RACE reads. The sample has some 1.4 million distinct CDR3 sequences; 42% are singletons. This CDR3 is built from 12 residues. The V end was cut by 6 bases, the J end by 5 bases, with 11 bases between. Sequencing was carried out using blood. This clonotype was obtained from a woman aged 18-35 years in good health. The chain employs TRBV12-3 or TRBV12-4 and TRBJ2-7, with D possibly being TRBD1 (6 bases). The CDR3 loop is CASSHRVHEQYF. As DNA, the CDR3 is TGTGCCAGCAGCCACAGGGTGCACGAGCAGTACTTC.